The rows below give T cell receptor beta chains drawn from one sample of a study of shared clonotypes between healthy human individuals. Clones were read by immunoSEQ multiplex PCR, and TCRdb kept only the in-frame ones, dropping some. Among roughly 600,000 clones listed, roughly 98% were seen once. The specimen sequenced was naive CD8+ T cells sorted from blood. These receptors were taken from a man in his thirties or forties in good health. CDR3s include the opening cysteine and the closing phenylalanine or tryptophan. A D gene is named only where the DNA matches it firmly. Clone size is not always given. Where it is, it says once, few, many or a class for expanded clones.

v_call	clone_size	j_call	d_call	cdr3_aa	cdr3_nt
TRBV11-2	NA	TRBJ2-3	NA	CASDLDGPPDTQYF	TGTGCCAGCGACCTAGACGGGCCCCCGGATACGCAGTATTTT
TRBV2	NA	TRBJ1-2	NA	CASREENTGWGYGYTF	TGTGCCAGCAGGGAAGAAAATACAGGATGGGGCTATGGCTACACCTTC
TRBV30	NA	TRBJ2-1	NA	CGTSSGSGGNEQFF	TGTGGGACCTCCAGCGGCTCTGGAGGGAATGAGCAGTTCTTC
TRBV27	NA	TRBJ2-2	TRBD2	CASSLSGLAGVIGVPGELFF	TGTGCCAGCAGTTTATCTGGGCTAGCGGGGGTAATTGGGGTACCCGGGGAGCTGTTTTTT
TRBV6-1	NA	TRBJ2-1	NA	CASSGARSPNYNEQFF	TGTGCCAGCAGTGGAGCCCGGTCGCCTAACTACAATGAGCAGTTCTTC
TRBV7-9	once	TRBJ2-1	NA	CASSLQVIGSGSDEQFF	TGTGCCAGCAGCTTACAGGTAATCGGATCAGGGTCCGATGAGCAGTTCTTC
TRBV5-1	NA	TRBJ2-7	TRBD1	CASSLATGDRGIYEQYF	TGCGCCAGCAGCTTGGCGACAGGGGACCGGGGGATCTACGAGCAGTACTTC
TRBV7-9	NA	TRBJ2-7	NA	CASSSPRGPTYEQYF	TGTGCCAGCAGCTCCCCTCGGGGCCCCACCTACGAGCAGTACTTC
TRBV10-3	NA	TRBJ2-2	NA	CAIREGTGTGELFF	TGTGCCATCAGGGAGGGGACGGGCACCGGGGAGCTGTTTTTT
TRBV5-6	NA	TRBJ2-3	NA	CASSFPSSTDTQYF	TGTGCCAGCAGCTTCCCATCAAGCACAGATACGCAGTATTTT
TRBV7-8	NA	TRBJ2-1	TRBD2	CASSSRLAGYNEQFF	TGTGCCAGCAGCTCAAGACTAGCGGGATACAATGAGCAGTTCTTC
TRBV5-1	NA	TRBJ2-2	NA	CASSFYRGTLVSGELFF	TGCGCCAGCAGCTTCTATCGGGGGACGCTAGTTAGCGGGGAGCTGTTTTTT
TRBV7-8	NA	TRBJ2-7	TRBD1	CASSLAGTGGSYEQYF	TGTGCCAGCAGCTTAGCTGGGACAGGAGGCTCCTACGAGCAGTACTTC
TRBV7-7	NA	TRBJ2-5	NA	CASSGPGPGETQYF	TGTGCTAGCAGCGGCCCGGGCCCGGGGGAGACCCAGTACTTC
TRBV9	NA	TRBJ1-4	NA	CASSELGATNEKLFF	TGTGCCAGCAGCGAACTTGGGGCAACTAATGAAAAACTGTTTTTT
TRBV27	NA	TRBJ2-1	NA	CASSSGTQIYNEQFF	TGTGCCAGCAGTTCCGGGACGCAGATCTACAATGAGCAGTTCTTC
TRBV7-2	NA	TRBJ2-7	NA	CASTDLTSIYEQYF	TGTGCCAGCACCGACTTAACTTCCATCTACGAGCAGTACTTC
TRBV20-1	NA	TRBJ1-1	NA	CSARWGAEAFF	TGCAGTGCTAGGTGGGGCGCTGAAGCTTTCTTT
TRBV27	NA	TRBJ1-3	NA	CASSLSGSSGNTIYF	TGTGCCAGCAGTTTATCAGGGAGCTCTGGAAACACCATATATTTT
TRBV5-4	NA	TRBJ2-7	NA	CASSRDTYEQYF	TGTGCCAGCAGCCGGGACACCTACGAGCAGTACTTC